Listed below are T cell receptor beta chains from one sample, sequenced in a study of blood T cell repertoires in COVID-19. Using immunoSEQ multiplex PCR, the repertoire was profiled, and TCRdb retains in-frame clones only, with some absent. The sample lists roughly 170,000 clones; around 82% were seen once. Sequenced material: PBMCs or T cells enriched from blood (not recorded which). These receptors originate from a woman in her 50s in a cohort exposed to, infected with or recovered from COVID-19 (not recorded which). Both conserved end residues are part of each CDR3. A D gene is named only where the DNA matches it firmly. For some rows the clone size is stated as once, few or many, or as a class when expanded; others skip it.

cdr3_nt,cdr3_aa,v_call,clone_size,d_call,j_call
TGTGCCAGCAGCCCCCGGACTAGCGGGAGGGAGACCCAGTACTTC,CASSPRTSGRETQYF,TRBV9,NA,TRBD2,TRBJ2-5
TGCGCCAGCAGCTCCTTACAGGGCGGGGAGACCCAGTACTTC,CASSSLQGGETQYF,TRBV5-1,NA,NA,TRBJ2-5
TGTGCCAGCAGCCCCGGGGGGCTGGGATACAATGAGCAGTTCTTC,CASSPGGLGYNEQFF,TRBV7-3,NA,NA,TRBJ2-1
TGTGCCAGTAGTATTCGGTCAGGGACTAATGAAAAACTGTTTTTT,CASSIRSGTNEKLFF,TRBV19,NA,NA,TRBJ1-4
TGTGCCAGCAGTGAATCCAGGGGGATTGATAATTCACCCCTCCACTTT,CASSESRGIDNSPLHF,TRBV2,once,TRBD1,TRBJ1-6
TGTGCCACCCAACCGGGACAGAACTACGAGCAGTACTTC,CATQPGQNYEQYF,TRBV6-5,few,TRBD1,TRBJ2-7
TGTGCCAGCAGCCAAGGACTAGCGAACGAGCAGTACTTC,CASSQGLANEQYF,TRBV7-3,NA,TRBD2,TRBJ2-7
TGTGCCAGCTCACCCGACAGGTCAACCGCTGAAGCTTTCTTT,CASSPDRSTAEAFF,TRBV18,NA,NA,TRBJ1-1
TGTGCCAGCAGCTTGGTGCAGAAGGAGACCCAGTACTTC,CASSLVQKETQYF,TRBV5-4,NA,NA,TRBJ2-5
TGTGCCAGCAGCTGGGACAGGGTCTCCTACAATGAGCAGTTCTTC,CASSWDRVSYNEQFF,TRBV7-9,NA,TRBD1,TRBJ2-1
TGTGCCAGCAGTAAGGGCCTACTAGCGGGGCTCCCAGATACGCAGTATTTT,CASSKGLLAGLPDTQYF,TRBV6-4,NA,TRBD2,TRBJ2-3
TGTGCCAGCAGTGAGCTGACAGGGTACTCTGGAAACACCATATATTTT,CASSELTGYSGNTIYF,TRBV6-1,NA,TRBD1,TRBJ1-3
TGTGCCACCAGTGGTCCTCTAGCGGGAGGGCCCGGCAATGAGCAGTTCTTC,CATSGPLAGGPGNEQFF,TRBV24-1,NA,TRBD2,TRBJ2-1
TGCGCCAGCAGCCCAAGGGCAACAGGGGGCCACTACAATGAGCAGTTCTTC,CASSPRATGGHYNEQFF,TRBV5-1,NA,TRBD1,TRBJ2-1
TGTGCCAGCAGGTACAGGGGTTACGAGCAGTACTTC,CASRYRGYEQYF,TRBV7-3,NA,TRBD1,TRBJ2-7
TGCGCCAGCAGCTTGGAAGCGCCCACAGATACGCAGTATTTT,CASSLEAPTDTQYF,TRBV5-1,once,NA,TRBJ2-3
TGTGCCAGCAGTTTCTCCGCGCATAATTCACCCCTCCACTTT,CASSFSAHNSPLHF,TRBV27,NA,NA,TRBJ1-6
TGCGCCAGCAGCTTGGGACAGGAGAACACTGAAGCTTTCTTT,CASSLGQENTEAFF,TRBV5-1,NA,NA,TRBJ1-1
TGTGCCAGCAGCCAAGGGCAGGGGACAACCACAGATACGCAGTATTTT,CASSQGQGTTTDTQYF,TRBV4-2,NA,NA,TRBJ2-3
TGTGCCTGGGGGTCCTGGCGGGGGGGCCGGGACACCGGGGAGCTGTTTTTT,CAWGSWRGGRDTGELFF,TRBV30,NA,TRBD2,TRBJ2-2
TGTGCCAGCAGCCAAGCCACTAGCGGGAGGTTCTACGAGCAGTACTTC,CASSQATSGRFYEQYF,TRBV14,NA,TRBD2,TRBJ2-7
TGTGCCAGCAGCCCACTAGCGGGGTCCCCTCGGGATACGCAGTATTTT,CASSPLAGSPRDTQYF,TRBV5-4,few,TRBD2,TRBJ2-3
TGCGCCAGCAGCCAAGACAGGGATTCCTATGGCTACACCTTC,CASSQDRDSYGYTF,TRBV4-3,once,NA,TRBJ1-2
TGTGCCAGCAGCGAGGAGGGGACAGGGACTAATGAAAAACTGTTTTTT,CASSEEGTGTNEKLFF,TRBV9,NA,TRBD1,TRBJ1-4
TGTGCCAGCAGCAAAGGGGGAGGGGACACTGAAGCTTTCTTT,CASSKGGGDTEAFF,TRBV21-1,NA,NA,TRBJ1-1
TGTGCTAGTGCCTTAGGGCTAGCGGGAGACCTGGAGACCCAGTACTTC,CASALGLAGDLETQYF,TRBV12-5,NA,TRBD2,TRBJ2-5
TGTGCCAGCATCGGGATCCGTGAAGCTTTCTTT,CASIGIREAFF,TRBV3-1/TRBV3-2,NA,NA,TRBJ1-1
TGTGCCAGCAGCGTAGATGGAAGGAGGGGTTCGAATGAGCAGTTCTTC,CASSVDGRRGSNEQFF,TRBV9,once,NA,TRBJ2-1
TGTGCCAGCAGTTTAGCCCCTCCGGGACAGGGTTCGAACGAGCAGTACTTC,CASSLAPPGQGSNEQYF,TRBV27,NA,TRBD1,TRBJ2-7
TGCGCCAGCAGCCAAGATAGCAGGGGTCTTGGAAACACCATATATTTT,CASSQDSRGLGNTIYF,TRBV4-3,NA,NA,TRBJ1-3
TGTGCCAGCAGCCCCCGGACTAGTTCAGATACGCAGTATTTT,CASSPRTSSDTQYF,TRBV7-8,NA,TRBD2,TRBJ2-3
TGTGCCAGCAGCTTGGAACTAGCGGGAGGACGGAATACGCAGTATTTT,CASSLELAGGRNTQYF,TRBV5-4,NA,TRBD2,TRBJ2-3
TGTGCCAGCAGCTTGGGGTGGGACAGGTTGAGTCATGAGCAGTTCTTC,CASSLGWDRLSHEQFF,TRBV5-8,NA,TRBD1,TRBJ2-1
TGTGCCAGCAGCTTAAGGACTAGCTTTAAAAGCGATGAGCAGTTCTTC,CASSLRTSFKSDEQFF,TRBV27,once,TRBD2,TRBJ2-1
TGCGCCAGCAGCTTGGGCCTAGCGGGAGATGGAGAGACCCAGTACTTC,CASSLGLAGDGETQYF,TRBV5-1,NA,TRBD2,TRBJ2-5
TGTGCCAGCAGCCCCCCTTGCAGGGCCTTCGGAGAGACCCAGTACTTC,CASSPPCRAFGETQYF,TRBV21-1,NA,NA,TRBJ2-5
TGTGCCAGCAGCTCCCACCCAAGACAGGGGGGGACTGAAGCTTTCTTT,CASSSHPRQGGTEAFF,TRBV7-2,NA,TRBD1,TRBJ1-1